The 23 T cell receptor beta chains given below trace back to one sample, sequenced in a study of T-cell memory formation after mild COVID-19. TCRdb reprocessed the 5' RACE reads with MiXCR, giving one entry per CDR3 protein. The sample comprises a few hundred thousand distinct CDR3 sequences, around 28% of which are singletons, and roughly 13% rests with the top ten. Sequenced: PBMCs or a T cell subset sorted from them (not recorded which). The origin of the receptors is an adult woman who had mild COVID-19 (a few samples of this study predate the infection). Cell type and time point are not known.

This clonotype turned up a few times. The J gene is TRBJ1-1, the V gene TRBV5-4; no clear D gene. Germline V lookup: CDR1 SGHNT, CDR2 YYREEE (reference sequence). The CDR3 has 14 residues. The V and J ends lost 1 base and 2 bases respectively, with 9 bases between them. The DNA of the CDR3 is TGTGCCAGCAGCTTGACAAGCAGAAACACTGAAGCTTTCTTT. Amino acid sequence: CASSLTSRNTEAFF.

The genes are TRBV5-1 and TRBJ2-7; tentatively, D is TRBD1 or TRBD2 (5 bases each). CDR3 size: 13 residues. Trimming left V 4 bases short and J 7 bases short, with 15 bases between. CDR1 and CDR2 (germline): SGHRS, YFSETQ. CDR3 bases: TGCGCCAGCAGCCTCGGGGACCCCAGGGAGCAGTACTTC. Its protein product is CASSLGDPREQYF.

This clonotype came up many times. The chain joins TRBV28 to TRBJ2-7; D perhaps matches TRBD2 (5 bases). Between the trimmed V and J ends, which lost 6 bases and 6 bases, there was a span of 9 bases. Looked up from germline, CDR1 is MDHEN and CDR2 is SYDVKM. This CDR3 is built from 11 residues. CDR3 region: CASSFGGEQYF. CDR3 nucleotides: TGTGCCAGCAGCTTCGGAGGCGAGCAGTACTTC.

The chain has TRBV6-5 and TRBJ2-1; TRBD2 agrees at 7 bases. CDR3 length: 13 residues. The V segment lost 10 bases and the J segment 4 bases; nucleotides outside the gene matches: 7. Germline V lookup: CDR1 MNHEY, CDR2 SVGAGI. The DNA for the CDR3 is TGTGCCATGCGGGCGGGAGTTTACAATGAGCAGTTCTTC. It encodes CAMRAGVYNEQFF.

This chain joins TRBV5-1 and TRBJ2-5; 8 bases are shared with TRBD2. V trimming: 1 base; J trimming: 0 bases; junction bases outside the gene matches: 8. The CDR3 is 17 amino acids. Per the germline V gene, CDR1 is SGHRS and CDR2 is YFSETQ. As DNA, the CDR3 is TGCGCCAGCAGCTTGTTGATAACTAGCGGCAACCAAGAGACCCAGTACTTC. Its protein is CASSLLITSGNQETQYF.

This clonotype was detected a few times. V usage is TRBV27 and J usage is TRBJ1-2; TRBD1 aligns across 8 bases. The length of the CDR3 is 17 residues. The V segment lost 6 bases and the J segment 0 bases; nucleotides outside the gene matches: 12. CDR1 and CDR2 from the germline V gene are MNHEY and SMNVEV (reference sequence). The chain's CDR3 is CASSLRTGGWANYGYTF. The DNA for the CDR3 is TGTGCCAGCAGCCTCCGAACAGGGGGTTGGGCTAACTATGGCTACACCTTC.

The chain combines TRBV3-1 with TRBJ2-3; D not certain. The CDR3 runs 13 residues. Germline CDR1 and CDR2: LGHDT and YNNKEL (reference sequence). V was trimmed by 3 bases and J by 9 bases, leaving 13 bases between them. CDR3 residues: CASSQATQQTQYF. CDR3 in DNA: TGTGCCAGCAGCCAGGCGACCCAGCAAACGCAGTATTTT.

In its sample, this clonotype was seen once. The rearrangement joins TRBV27 to TRBJ2-1; TRBD2 aligns across 8 bases. This CDR3 is 14 amino acids long. The V gene's germline CDR1 is MNHEY and CDR2 SMNVEV (reference sequence). With V trimmed by 8 bases and J by 9 bases, 12 bases remained unmatched. As DNA, the CDR3 is TGTGCCAGCCACCCGGAAGCGGGAGTTAGTGAGCAGTTCTTC. This translates into CASHPEAGVSEQFF.

Only a few counts were recorded for this clonotype. This chain's CDR3 is CASSWQGYEQYF. CDR3 sequence (DNA): TGTGCCAGCAGCTGGCAGGGCTACGAGCAGTACTTC. The V gene is TRBV5-6, the J gene TRBJ2-7, with a weak D call TRBD1 (5 bases). Germline loops: CDR1 SGHDT, CDR2 YYEEEE. The length of the CDR3 is 12 residues. V was clipped by 3 bases and J by 3 bases, with 7 bases between them.

The rearrangement uses TRBV5-1 and TRBJ2-5, with TRBD2 matching 11 bases. The CDR3 length is 16 residues. CDR1 and CDR2 from the germline V gene are SGHRS and YFSETQ. Unmatched junction bases numbered 7, after V lost 4 bases and J lost 2 bases. The CDR3, as DNA: TGCGCCAGCAGCCCTAGGGCTAGCGGGGGGCAAGAGACCCAGTACTTC. Translated, it gives CASSPRASGGQETQYF.

The chain links TRBV4-1 to TRBJ1-2; D is unresolved. The V gene lost 0 bases and the J gene lost 2 bases, with 10 bases spanning the gap. The CDR3 covers 15 residues. Germline lookup yields CDR1 MGHRA and CDR2 YSYEKL. In DNA form, the CDR3 reads TGCGCCAGCAGCCAAGATCCGGACGGCAACTATGGCTACACCTTC. Its translation: CASSQDPDGNYGYTF.

V usage is TRBV12-3 or TRBV12-4 and J usage is TRBJ2-3, with D maybe TRBD1 (6 bases). The CDR3 has 15 amino acids. Trimming cost V 3 bases and J 1 base, with 11 bases left between them. The CDR3 DNA reads TGTGCCAGCAGTTTCGCAGGGGATGGCACAGATACGCAGTATTTT. Translation gives CASSFAGDGTDTQYF.

This clonotype was observed a few times. This chain links TRBV6-5 with TRBJ2-3; D not resolved. The V gene lost 6 bases and the J gene lost 6 bases, with 19 bases spanning the gap. This CDR3 is 15 amino acids long. The germline V gene has CDR1 MNHEY and CDR2 SVGAGI. Written as DNA, the CDR3 is TGTGCCAGCAGACTGAATCCGATAGTAGTGGATACGCAGTATTTT. Translated: CASRLNPIVVDTQYF.

V and J are TRBV12-3 or TRBV12-4 and TRBJ2-1; 9 bases match TRBD2. The CDR3 loop spans 16 amino acids. Trimming removed 6 bases from V and 2 bases from J; junction bases left unmatched: 8. The CDR3 spells CASRARLAEPYNEQFF. CDR3 in DNA: TGTGCCAGCAGAGCCCGACTAGCGGAACCCTACAATGAGCAGTTCTTC.

This clonotype came up a few times. This CDR3 reads CASSRTSPLSTGELFF. The CDR3 region has the DNA TGTGCCAGCAGCCGGACTAGCCCCTTGAGCACCGGGGAGCTGTTTTTT. The chain recombines TRBV21-1 with TRBJ2-2; TRBD2, as called in the table, went unchecked against the DNA. TRBV21-1 is recorded as a pseudogene. The CDR3 has 16 amino acids.

This clonotype was detected a few times. The chain combines TRBV24-1 with TRBJ2-1; 8 bases map to TRBD1. The CDR3 runs to 13 residues. V trimming: 7 bases; J trimming: 8 bases; junction bases outside the gene matches: 6. Germline CDR1 is KGHDR and CDR2 is SFDVKD. CDR3 DNA sequence: TGTGCCACCAGCTCAGGGGGCATCGATGAGCAGTTCTTC. This codes for CATSSGGIDEQFF.

The table lists this clonotype with a few counts. The V and J genes are TRBV18 and TRBJ2-1; 8 bases line up with TRBD1. The CDR3 runs 14 residues. CDR1 is KGHSH, CDR2 LQKENI, per germline. V lost 5 bases to trimming and J lost 9 bases; unmatched junction nucleotides: 9. CDR3 nucleotides: TGTGCCAGCTCATCTCAGACAGGGGCCGGTGAGCAGTTCTTC. As protein: CASSSQTGAGEQFF.

The sample holds a few counts of this clonotype. The J gene is TRBJ1-2, the V gene TRBV7-9; TRBD1 is a possible D gene (5 bases). Germline values: CDR1 SEHNR, CDR2 FQNEAQ (reference sequence). V was trimmed by 4 bases and J by 2 bases, leaving 20 bases between them. This CDR3 comprises 17 residues. CDR3 in DNA: TGTGCCAGCAGCTCGGCGGGGCAGGGCCTTGCCAACTATGGCTACACCTTC. Encoded protein: CASSSAGQGLANYGYTF.

This clonotype occurred a few times. The chain combines TRBV5-6 with TRBJ1-2, with 7 bases fitting TRBD1. This CDR3 is 13 amino acids long. Germline CDR1 is SGHDT and CDR2 is YYEEEE. The V and J ends lost 0 bases and 7 bases, in that order; junction bases with no gene match: 3. CDR3 sequence (DNA): TGTGCCAGCAGCTTGGGACAGGGTCTTGGCTACACCTTC. Translated, it gives CASSLGQGLGYTF.

V and J are TRBV20-1 and TRBJ1-5; D possibly corresponds to TRBD1 (5 bases). The germline V and J ends were trimmed by 6 bases and 4 bases, with 10 bases remaining between them. Germline values: CDR1 DFQATT, CDR2 SNEGSKA (reference sequence). CDR3 size: 12 residues. This CDR3 is CSAGGVNQPQHF. DNA of the CDR3: TGCAGTGCGGGAGGGGTAAATCAGCCCCAGCATTTT.

This clonotype came up once. This sequence joins TRBV20-1 and TRBJ1-1, with D unresolved. Deletions cut 2 bases from V and 4 bases from J, with 11 bases between. There are 13 residues in the CDR3. CDR1 and CDR2 from the germline V gene are DFQATT and SNEGSKA (reference sequence). The CDR3 coding sequence is TGCAGTGCTAGAAGTACAGAGAGCACTGAAGCTTTCTTT. This gives the protein CSARSTESTEAFF.

V gene TRBV6-5 combines with J gene TRBJ1-2; no clear D gene. Per the germline V gene, CDR1 is MNHEY and CDR2 is SVGAGI. The CDR3 runs 14 residues. Trimming shortened V by 7 bases and J by 6 bases, and 18 bases separated the two germline ends. CDR3 protein: CASIQAGAENGYTF. DNA for the CDR3: TGTGCCAGCATTCAAGCAGGAGCCGAGAATGGCTACACCTTC.

This chain joins TRBV20-1 and TRBJ1-5, with 8 bases fitting TRBD1. Germline V gene sequence: CDR1 DFQATT, CDR2 SNEGSKA (reference sequence). The trim removed 3 bases at V and 0 bases at J, leaving 4 bases unmatched. CDR3 length: 15 amino acids. The CDR3 loop reads CSARRQGFSNQPQHF. The CDR3 bases are TGCAGTGCTAGGAGACAGGGGTTTAGCAATCAGCCCCAGCATTTT.